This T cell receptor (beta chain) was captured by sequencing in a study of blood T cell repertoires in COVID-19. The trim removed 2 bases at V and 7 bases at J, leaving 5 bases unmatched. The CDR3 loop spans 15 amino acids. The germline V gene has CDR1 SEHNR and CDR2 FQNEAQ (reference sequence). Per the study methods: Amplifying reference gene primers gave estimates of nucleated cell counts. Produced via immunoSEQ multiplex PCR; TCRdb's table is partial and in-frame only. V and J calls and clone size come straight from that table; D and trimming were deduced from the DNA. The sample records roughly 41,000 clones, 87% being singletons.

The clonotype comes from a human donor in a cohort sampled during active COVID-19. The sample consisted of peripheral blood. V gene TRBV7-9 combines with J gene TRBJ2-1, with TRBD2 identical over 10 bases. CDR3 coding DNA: TGTGCCAGCAGCTTAAGGGGACTAGCGAATAATGAGCAGTTCTTC. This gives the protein CASSLRGLANNEQFF. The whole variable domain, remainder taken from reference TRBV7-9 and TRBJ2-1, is DTGVSQNPRHKITKRGQNVTFRCDPISEHNRLYWYRQTLGQGPEFLTYFQNEAQLEKSRLLSDRFSAERPKGSFSTLEIQRTEQGDSAMYLCASSLRGLANNEQFFGPGTRLTVL.